This TCR beta chain was sequenced for a study of T cell responses to AZD1222 COVID-19 vaccine. Method: immunoSEQ multiplex PCR; TCRdb's copy keeps in-frame clones and lacks some. The sample lists around 120,000 clones, roughly 87% occurring once. Comment on this clone: Its specificity is not known.

The CDR3 sequence is 17 residues long. Notes on the study in general: Of spike-specific TCRs, nearly half reportedly target regions left unmutated in variants.

The genes are TRBV21-1 and TRBJ2-6; TRBD2, as called in the table, went unchecked against the DNA. TRBV21-1 is recorded as a pseudogene. This receptor was obtained from an adult in good health. Sample: peripheral blood, taken on day 0 of AZD1222 vaccination. This CDR3 is CASRRGGAGTGANVLTF. The CDR3 region has the DNA TGTGCCAGCCGACGGGGGGGCGCGGGTACTGGGGCCAACGTCCTGACTTTC.